This T cell receptor (beta chain) is from a study of blood T cells in healthy people across ages. Study context: Template switching recovered approximately one barcoded beta molecule for every two T cells. Whole-study findings and limits: Naive CD4+ cell counts and diversity both ran higher in long-lived than in aged donors.

This clonotype was observed a few times. Its antigen is as yet unknown. Together with a sample-barcoded 5' primer, a J-beta primer mix was included in a second PCR lasting about 7 to 11 cycles. TCRdb called the 5' RACE reads again in MiXCR, with one record for every CDR3 protein. The table records 600,000 to 1,000,000 distinct CDR3 sequences, 20% to 25% of them present only once. The sample was also linked to a second study, of T cells of mothers and their children. According to that study: Donors comprised three healthy Caucasian mothers plus their six children.

The material sequenced was blood. This receptor was identified in a boy under 18 in good health.

DNA for the CDR3: TGTGCCAGCAGTTTAGTACCGGGTGGTGACTATGGCTACACCTTC. Amino acids: CASSLVPGGDYGYTF. V usage is TRBV27 and J usage is TRBJ1-2; no reliable D call. Trimming stripped 2 bases from V and 3 bases from J, with 13 bases between. Germline V gene lookup returns CDR1 MNHEY and CDR2 SMNVEV (reference sequence). The CDR3 loop spans 15 amino acids.